This entry lists 30 T cell receptor beta chains sequenced from one sample in a study of pediatric ulcerative colitis. Libraries were prepared by immunoSEQ multiplex PCR; TCRdb keeps only in-frame clonotypes and omits some of them. The table lists roughly 49,000 clones, about four fifths of them singletons. During colonoscopy, one to two rectal pinch biopsies were collected. The sample comprised gut tissue. Receptors were obtained from a girl aged 10-17 years with moderate ulcerative colitis.

This clone has only a few counts. The chain links TRBV7-9 to TRBJ1-2; a weak D match, TRBD1 (6 bases). This CDR3 has 15 residues. The ends were cut back, 0 bases at V and 1 base at J, with 9 bases in the middle. The germline V gene encodes CDR1 SEHNR and CDR2 FQNEAQ (reference sequence). The DNA of the CDR3 is TGTGCCAGCAGCTTAGCGACAGGCTTTAACTATGGCTACACCTTC. It translates to CASSLATGFNYGYTF.

The V call is TRBV27, the J call TRBJ2-3, with D possibly TRBD2 on 7 matching bases. This CDR3 has 14 amino acids. With 8 bases removed from V and 3 bases from J, the gap between germline ends came to 15 bases. Germline V lookup: CDR1 MNHEY, CDR2 SMNVEV (reference sequence). This CDR3 reads CASRPRGRTDTQYF. The CDR3 DNA reads as TGTGCCAGCCGGCCGCGGGGGCGGACAGATACGCAGTATTTT.

This chain's CDR3 is CASSFTGGYGYTF. The CDR3, as DNA: TGTGCCAGCAGTTTTACCGGAGGGTATGGCTACACCTTC. The chain combines TRBV28 with TRBJ1-2; D not certain. Trimming shortened V by 3 bases and J by 5 bases, and 10 bases separated the two germline ends. Germline assignment: CDR1 MDHEN and CDR2 SYDVKM. The length of the CDR3 is 13 residues.

The chain is built from TRBV19 and TRBJ2-5; 7 bases map to TRBD1. Germline CDR1 and CDR2: LNHDA and SQIVND (reference sequence). With V trimmed by 5 bases and J by 4 bases, 13 bases remained unmatched. The CDR3 is made up of 16 amino acids. CDR3 nucleotide sequence: TGTGCCAGTAGTGCTCGATGGGGACAGTGGGGAGAGACCCAGTACTTC. Its translation is CASSARWGQWGETQYF.

V usage is TRBV29-1 and J usage is TRBJ1-1; TRBD1 aligns across 10 bases. Germline V gene data show CDR1 as SQVTM and CDR2 as ANQGSEA. V shed 3 bases and J 5 bases; nucleotides not matched to a gene: 9. This CDR3 contains 15 residues. The CDR3 protein is CSVERPGQGRTEAFF. The DNA for the CDR3 is TGCAGCGTTGAGCGACCGGGACAGGGGCGGACTGAAGCTTTCTTT.

The chain combines TRBV25-1 with TRBJ2-7, with a tentative D call TRBD2 (5 bases). V was cut by 6 bases and J by 1 base, with 10 bases left in between. The CDR3 consists of 13 residues. Germline V gene sequence: CDR1 MGHDK, CDR2 SYGVNS. The CDR3 DNA is TGTGCCAGCAGGACCCCGGGGTCCTACGAGCAGTACTTC. It encodes CASRTPGSYEQYF.

The chain carries TRBV2 and TRBJ2-5; 7 positions agree with TRBD1. Trimming removed 7 bases from V and 4 bases from J; junction bases left unmatched: 12. The CDR3 covers 15 residues. Germline-derived CDR1 and CDR2 are SNHLY and FYNNEI. CDR3 in amino acids: CASTLGTVGGETQYF. The CDR3 bases are TGTGCCAGCACCCTCGGGACAGTTGGAGGAGAGACCCAGTACTTC. Complete variable domain (other parts from reference TRBV2 and TRBJ2-5): EPEVTQTPSHQVTQMGQEVILRCVPISNHLYFYWYRQILGQKVEFLVSFYNNEISEKSEIFDDQFSVERPDGSNFTLKIRSTKLEDSAMYFCASTLGTVGGETQYFGPGTRLLVL.

V usage is TRBV4-3 and J usage is TRBJ1-3; a possible D gene is TRBD1 (5 bases). CDR3 length: 15 residues. Germline V gene sequence: CDR1 LGHNA, CDR2 YSLEER. V dropped 0 bases and J dropped 4 bases, with 10 bases sitting between them. This chain's CDR3 is CASSQDKKGGNTIYF. The CDR3 coding sequence is TGCGCCAGCAGCCAAGATAAAAAGGGGGGAAACACCATATATTTT.

The chain combines TRBV18 with TRBJ1-1; D call uncertain. The CDR3 extends over 15 amino acids. The V gene lost 6 bases and the J gene lost 3 bases, with 17 bases spanning the gap. The germline V gene encodes CDR1 KGHSH and CDR2 LQKENI. CDR3 sequence reads: CASSSARAGDTEAFF. CDR3 DNA sequence: TGTGCCAGCTCCTCCGCTAGGGCTGGCGACACTGAAGCTTTCTTT.

V gene TRBV19 combines with J gene TRBJ2-1, with a tentative D call TRBD2 (5 bases). Germline CDR1 and CDR2: LNHDA and SQIVND (reference sequence). The CDR3 spans 14 residues. V dropped 3 bases and J dropped 9 bases, with 15 bases sitting between them. The CDR3 DNA reads as TGTGCCAGTAGTATTGGGTCGGGGTTCGGTGAGCAGTTCTTC. This sequence encodes CASSIGSGFGEQFF.

The rearrangement joins TRBV30 to TRBJ2-7; D unclear. CDR1 and CDR2 from the germline V gene are GTSNPN and SVGIG (reference sequence). The CDR3 is 13 residues long. V lost 0 bases and J lost 1, with 7 bases in between. The CDR3 DNA follows: TGTGCCTGGAGTGTTCAAGGTTCCTACGAGCAGTACTTC. It codes for CAWSVQGSYEQYF.

This sequence joins TRBV7-2 and TRBJ2-7, with D maybe TRBD2 (7 bases). The CDR3 loop spans 14 amino acids. The V end lost 0 bases, the J end lost 2 bases, and 8 bases lay between the germline ends. Germline-derived CDR1 and CDR2 are SGHTA and FQGNSA. The DNA for the CDR3 is TGTGCCAGCAGCTTAGCGGGGGGGCCCTACGAGCAGTACTTC. Its translation is CASSLAGGPYEQYF. Complete variable domain (other parts from reference TRBV7-2 and TRBJ2-7): GAGVSQSPSNKVTEKGKDVELRCDPISGHTALYWYRQSLGQGLEFLIYFQGNSAPDKSGLPSDRFSAERTGGSVSTLTIQRTQQEDSAVYLCASSLAGGPYEQYFGPGTRLTVT.

The chain employs TRBV29-1 and TRBJ2-2; tentatively, D is TRBD1 or TRBD2 (5 bases each). Per germline, CDR1 SQVTM and CDR2 ANQGSEA. Trimming shortened V by 5 bases and J by 3 bases, and 13 bases separated the two germline ends. The CDR3 extends over 14 amino acids. In DNA form, the CDR3 reads TGCAGCGTTAAGGATGGGACCTACACCGGGGAGCTGTTTTTT. Translation gives CSVKDGTYTGELFF.

V usage is TRBV30 and J usage is TRBJ1-4; D is uncertain. Germline V gene sequence: CDR1 GTSNPN, CDR2 SVGIG (reference sequence). CDR3 length: 13 residues. The V end lost 0 bases, the J end lost 7 bases, and 9 bases lay between the germline ends. The CDR3 nucleotides read TGTGCCTGGAGTGTACCTGAGGTTGAAAAACTGTTTTTT. Its protein product is CAWSVPEVEKLFF. The variable domain in full, with the rest retrieved from reference TRBV30 and TRBJ1-4, is SQTIHQWPATLVQPVGSPLSLECTVEGTSNPNLYWYRQAAGRGLQLLFYSVGIGQISSEVPQNLSASRPQDRQFILSSKKLLLSDSGFYLCAWSVPEVEKLFFGSGTQLSVL.

This sequence joins TRBV5-6 and TRBJ1-3, with D possibly matching TRBD1 (5 bases). This CDR3 has 14 residues. The V gene lost 2 bases and the J gene lost 5 bases, with 11 bases spanning the gap. Per germline, CDR1 SGHDT and CDR2 YYEEEE. CDR3 region: CASSFGTARNTIYF. The CDR3 coding sequence is TGTGCCAGCAGCTTTGGGACGGCGAGAAACACCATATATTTT.

The rearrangement uses TRBV6-1 and TRBJ1-5; D is possibly TRBD1 (5 bases). The germline V and J ends were trimmed by 2 bases and 7 bases, with 9 bases remaining between them. Germline CDR1 reads MNHNS; CDR2 reads SASEGT. The CDR3 consists of 13 residues. CDR3 residues: CASSERGAQPQHF. CDR3 DNA: TGTGCCAGCAGTGAAAGGGGAGCACAGCCCCAGCATTTT.

The CDR3 DNA is TGTGCCAGCAGCGGGGTCGGTGTTCGTGAAGCTTTCTTT. It codes for CASSGVGVREAFF. This chain links TRBV6-5 with TRBJ1-1; D not certain. In germline, CDR1 is MNHEY, CDR2 SVGAGI. Trimming removed 6 bases at V and 7 bases at J, with 15 bases between. The CDR3 is made up of 13 amino acids.

The chain joins TRBV6-5 to TRBJ1-2; D possibly corresponds to TRBD1 (6 bases). V lost 10 bases, J lost 5 bases, and 17 bases lay in between. This CDR3 is 13 amino acids long. Germline CDR1 MNHEY, CDR2 SVGAGI. The CDR3 DNA sequence: TGTGCCACCAGCCGGGGGCCTTCGTATGGCTACACCTTC. Its translation: CATSRGPSYGYTF.

The J gene is TRBJ2-5, the V gene TRBV7-9; 9 nucleotides line up with TRBD2. Unmatched junction bases numbered 6, after V lost 8 bases and J lost 2 bases. The CDR3 length is 14 residues. Germline CDR1 and CDR2: SEHNR and FQNEAQ (reference sequence). The DNA for the CDR3 is TGTGCCAGCGGCATAGCGGGAGAACAAGAGACCCAGTACTTC. Protein: CASGIAGEQETQYF.

The rearrangement uses TRBV28 and TRBJ2-3; D ambiguous. The CDR3 has 13 residues. CDR1 MDHEN and CDR2 SYDVKM come from the germline V gene. V dropped 5 bases and J dropped 2 bases, with 8 bases sitting between them. In DNA, the CDR3 is TGTGCCAGCAGTACCCCGGACACAGATACGCAGTATTTT. It translates to CASSTPDTDTQYF.

The sample holds a few counts of this clone. V usage is TRBV14 and J usage is TRBJ1-1; D is uncertain. Deletions cut 1 base from V and 5 bases from J, with 2 bases between. Germline CDR1 is SGHDN and CDR2 is FVKESK. This CDR3 comprises 11 residues. CDR3 DNA: TGTGCCAGCAGCCAAGTGACTGAAGCTTTCTTT. Translating gives CASSQVTEAFF.

This clone was counted only a few times. This chain links TRBV7-2 with TRBJ1-1; D is ambiguous. V dropped 0 bases and J dropped 0 bases, with 5 bases sitting between them. This CDR3 is 14 amino acids long. CDR1 and CDR2 from the germline V gene are SGHTA and FQGNSA. The CDR3 nucleotides read TGTGCCAGCAGCTTAGCAGGGATGAACACTGAAGCTTTCTTT. As protein: CASSLAGMNTEAFF.

The CDR3, as DNA: TGCGCCAGCAGCTCACCCTCCTACAATGAGCAGTTCTTC. Protein: CASSSPSYNEQFF. The chain has TRBV5-1 and TRBJ2-1; the D is unclear. Germline V gene lookup returns CDR1 SGHRS and CDR2 YFSETQ. The CDR3 extends over 13 amino acids. Trimming shortened V by 3 bases and J by 0 bases, and 4 bases separated the two germline ends.

V usage is TRBV30 and J usage is TRBJ2-3; tentatively, D is TRBD2 (6 bases). Between the trimmed V and J ends, which lost 1 base and 0 bases, there was a span of 11 bases. Germline CDR1 GTSNPN, CDR2 SVGIG (reference sequence). The CDR3 length is 15 residues. The CDR3 nucleotides are TGTGCCTGGAGTGCGGAGGGTATTAGCACAGATACGCAGTATTTT. This sequence encodes CAWSAEGISTDTQYF.

The chain has TRBV11-2 and TRBJ2-3, with 7 nucleotides matching TRBD1. V lost 2 bases to trimming and J lost 5 bases; unmatched junction nucleotides: 4. Germline CDR1 reads SGHAT; CDR2 reads FQNNGV. The CDR3 consists of 14 residues. CDR3 sequence reads: CASSLLGGGDTQYF. Here the CDR3 DNA reads TGTGCCAGCAGCTTATTAGGGGGCGGAGATACGCAGTATTTT.

The rearrangement uses TRBV28 and TRBJ2-5; D is undetermined. CDR1 and CDR2 from the germline V gene are MDHEN and SYDVKM. Trimming took 9 bases from V and 4 from J, leaving 15 bases between them. CDR3 length: 13 residues. The CDR3 nucleotides are TGTGCCAGTTCAAGGGCGGCGTCAGAGACCCAGTACTTC. It is translated as CASSRAASETQYF.

The CDR3 nucleotides are TGCGCCAGCAGCCAACCTAGCGGGAGCTACGAGCAGTACTTC. Amino acids: CASSQPSGSYEQYF. V is TRBV4-1 and J is TRBJ2-7, with 10 bases that match TRBD2. The CDR3 loop spans 14 amino acids. The V and J ends lost 2 bases and 3 bases, in that order; junction bases with no gene match: 1. The V gene's germline CDR1 is MGHRA and CDR2 YSYEKL.

The chain uses TRBV28 and TRBJ1-5; possible D gene TRBD1, 6 bases. The CDR3 has 14 residues. Germline lookup yields CDR1 MDHEN and CDR2 SYDVKM. Trimming pared 7 bases from V and 4 bases from J, leaving 14 bases between. The CDR3, as DNA: TGTGCCAGCACCGCGGGGGGCGGGAATCAGCCCCAGCATTTT. Translation: CASTAGGGNQPQHF.

This clone appeared once. This chain joins TRBV15 and TRBJ1-1, with TRBD1 as a possible D gene (6 bases). This CDR3 has 15 residues. Per the germline V gene, CDR1 is LNHNV and CDR2 is YYDKDF (reference sequence). The V gene lost 0 bases and the J gene lost 1 base, with 9 bases spanning the gap. CDR3 protein: CATSRDKGQNTEAFF. The CDR3, as DNA: TGTGCCACCAGCAGAGATAAGGGACAGAACACTGAAGCTTTCTTT.

The rearrangement links TRBV18 to TRBJ1-1; D is ambiguous. Trimming removed 2 bases at V and 0 bases at J, with 13 bases between. The CDR3 sequence is 16 residues long. From germline, CDR1 is KGHSH and CDR2 LQKENI. CDR3 sequence (DNA): TGTGCCAGCTCACCAGTAGAGGCAGGCGTGAACACTGAAGCTTTCTTT. It yields the protein CASSPVEAGVNTEAFF.